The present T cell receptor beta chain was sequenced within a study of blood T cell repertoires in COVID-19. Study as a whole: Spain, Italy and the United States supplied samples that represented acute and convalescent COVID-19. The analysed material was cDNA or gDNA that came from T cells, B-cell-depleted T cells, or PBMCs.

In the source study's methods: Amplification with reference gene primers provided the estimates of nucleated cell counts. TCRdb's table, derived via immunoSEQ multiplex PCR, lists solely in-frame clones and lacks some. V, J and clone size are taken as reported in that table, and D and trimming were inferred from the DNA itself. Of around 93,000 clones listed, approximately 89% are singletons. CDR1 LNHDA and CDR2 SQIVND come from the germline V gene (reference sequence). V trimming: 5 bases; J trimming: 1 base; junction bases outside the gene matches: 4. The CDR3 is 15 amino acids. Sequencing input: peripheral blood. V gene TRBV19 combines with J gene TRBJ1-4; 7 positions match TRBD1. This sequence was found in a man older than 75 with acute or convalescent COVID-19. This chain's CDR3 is CASSARQGTNEKLFF. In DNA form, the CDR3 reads TGTGCCAGTAGTGCCCGACAGGGAACTAATGAAAAACTGTTTTTT. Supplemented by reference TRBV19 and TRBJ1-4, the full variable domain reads DGGITQSPKYLFRKEGQNVTLSCEQNLNHDAMYWYRQDPGQGLRLIYYSQIVNDFQKGDIAEGYSVSREKKESFPLTVTSAQKNPTAFYLCASSARQGTNEKLFFGSGTQLSVL.